A selection of T cell receptor beta chains follows, all from one sample in a study of T-cell memory formation after mild COVID-19. TCRdb ran MiXCR on the 5' RACE reads and lists one entry per CDR3 protein. The sample consists of approximately 12,000 distinct CDR3 sequences, approximately 15% of them appearing once. The sequenced sample consisted of PBMCs or a T cell subset sorted from them (not recorded which). The receptors were sampled from a man between 18 and 29 years old who had mild COVID-19 (a few samples of this study predate the infection). Cell type and time point are not known. Both conserved end residues are part of each CDR3. Each record gives: V gene, J gene, D gene, clone size, CDR3 protein, CDR3 DNA. D genes are given only for firm matches. The listing skips clone size in some rows; elsewhere it reads once, few, many or a size class.

V: TRBV7-9
J: TRBJ2-7
D: TRBD2
size: many
CDR3: CANSAPAGVGEQYF
DNA: TGTGCCAACTCGGCCCCAGCGGGGGTCGGCGAGCAGTACTTC

V: TRBV7-4
J: TRBJ1-1
D: -
size: -
CDR3: CASSPGGRGNTEAFF
DNA: TGTGCCAGCAGCCCTGGGGGCAGGGGGAACACTGAAGCTTTCTTT

V: TRBV24-1
J: TRBJ2-2
D: -
size: many
CDR3: CATSGITAGTASNTGELFF
DNA: TGTGCCACCAGTGGGATAACGGCGGGGACTGCCTCGAACACCGGGGAGCTGTTTTTT

V: TRBV20-1
J: TRBJ1-1
D: -
size: medium-sized
CDR3: CSARVITGNTEAFF
DNA: TGCAGTGCTAGAGTCATTACAGGGAACACTGAAGCTTTCTTT

V: TRBV5-6
J: TRBJ2-3
D: TRBD2
size: large
CDR3: CASSLYKRGLTDTQYF
DNA: TGTGCCAGCAGCTTGTATAAGCGGGGACTCACAGATACGCAGTATTTT

V: TRBV6-5
J: TRBJ2-7
D: -
size: -
CDR3: CASHLAHGGIYEQYF
DNA: TGTGCCAGCCACCTGGCGCATGGGGGTATTTACGAGCAGTACTTC

V: TRBV11-2
J: TRBJ2-1
D: -
size: many
CDR3: CASSFHSLYNEQFF
DNA: TGTGCCAGCAGCTTTCACTCTCTCTACAATGAGCAGTTCTTC

V: TRBV7-1
J: TRBJ2-1
D: -
size: -
CDR3: CARSPAGQHNEQFF
DNA: TGTGCCAGGAGCCCCGCGGGCCAGCACAATGAGCAGTTCTTC

V: TRBV7-9
J: TRBJ2-4
D: -
size: many
CDR3: CASSSFRVTVAKNIQYF
DNA: TGTGCCAGCAGCTCTTTTCGGGTTACTGTAGCCAAAAACATTCAGTACTTC

V: TRBV4-3
J: TRBJ2-1
D: TRBD2
size: many
CDR3: CASSQQRGAYNEQFF
DNA: TGCGCCAGCAGCCAACAGCGGGGGGCCTACAATGAGCAGTTCTTC

V: TRBV4-2
J: TRBJ1-6
D: -
size: many
CDR3: CASSPEAIDNSPLHF
DNA: TGTGCCAGCAGCCCCGAGGCTATCGATAATTCACCCCTCCACTTT

V: TRBV6-5
J: TRBJ1-2
D: TRBD1
size: many
CDR3: CASSNPGQGAPTF
DNA: TGTGCCAGCAGTAATCCGGGACAGGGGGCGCCCACCTTC

V: TRBV6-6
J: TRBJ1-2
D: TRBD1
size: many
CDR3: CASSYPTGGEGYGYTF
DNA: TGTGCCAGCAGTTACCCGACAGGGGGCGAGGGCTATGGCTACACCTTC

V: TRBV4-1
J: TRBJ1-1
D: -
size: many
CDR3: CASSGSGTEAFF
DNA: TGCGCCAGCAGCGGCAGTGGGACTGAAGCTTTCTTT

V: TRBV7-9
J: TRBJ2-5
D: TRBD2
size: many
CDR3: CASSPRLAMPQETQYF
DNA: TGTGCCAGCAGCCCTCGACTAGCGATGCCTCAAGAGACCCAGTACTTC

V: TRBV14
J: TRBJ1-2
D: TRBD1
size: few
CDR3: CASGTGNYGYTF
DNA: TGTGCCAGCGGGACAGGGAACTATGGCTACACCTTC

V: TRBV11-2
J: TRBJ2-1
D: -
size: few
CDR3: CASSSPTRYYEQFF
DNA: TGTGCCAGCAGCTCCCCTACTAGATACTATGAGCAGTTCTTC

V: TRBV19
J: TRBJ1-5
D: -
size: -
CDR3: CASSIVLNGNQPQHF
DNA: TGTGCCAGTAGTATTGTCTTAAACGGCAATCAGCCCCAGCATTTT

V: TRBV12-3/TRBV12-4
J: TRBJ2-3
D: TRBD2
size: many
CDR3: CASSRGLARHGTDTQYF
DNA: TGTGCCAGCAGCCGCGGACTAGCAAGACACGGCACAGATACGCAGTATTTT

V: TRBV28
J: TRBJ2-3
D: -
size: -
CDR3: CASRLQGTDTQYF
DNA: TGTGCCAGCAGGTTGCAGGGTACAGATACGCAGTATTTT

V: TRBV3-1
J: TRBJ1-5
D: -
size: -
CDR3: CASSRQSNQPQHF
DNA: TGTGCCAGCAGCCGACAGAGCAATCAGCCCCAGCATTTT

V: TRBV30
J: TRBJ2-7
D: -
size: few
CDR3: CAWSVLAGYEQYF
DNA: TGTGCCTGGAGTGTACTAGCTGGCTACGAGCAGTACTTC

V: TRBV6-2/TRBV6-3
J: TRBJ2-3
D: -
size: many
CDR3: CASSYPNGDTQYF
DNA: TGTGCCAGCAGTTACCCCAATGGCGATACGCAGTATTTT

V: TRBV5-1
J: TRBJ2-7
D: TRBD2
size: many
CDR3: CASGRGGNIYEQYF
DNA: TGCGCCAGTGGAAGGGGAGGGAATATATACGAGCAGTACTTC

V: TRBV5-1
J: TRBJ2-1
D: -
size: few
CDR3: CASSLAVEGWNNEQFF
DNA: TGCGCCAGCAGCTTGGCCGTGGAGGGCTGGAACAATGAGCAGTTCTTC

V: TRBV6-4
J: TRBJ2-2
D: TRBD1
size: -
CDR3: CASSDSDRHTGELFF
DNA: TGTGCCAGCAGTGACTCGGACAGGCACACCGGGGAGCTGTTTTTT

V: TRBV7-2
J: TRBJ2-4
D: TRBD1
size: many
CDR3: CASSSTTGGGIQYF
DNA: TGTGCCAGCAGCTCCACAACAGGGGGTGGCATTCAGTACTTC

V: TRBV19
J: TRBJ1-1
D: TRBD1
size: many
CDR3: CASRTGGTEAFF
DNA: TGTGCCAGTAGGACAGGGGGTACTGAAGCTTTCTTT

V: TRBV6-6
J: TRBJ1-6
D: TRBD1
size: many
CDR3: CATAVTGYSPLHF
DNA: TGTGCCACCGCTGTGACAGGGTATTCACCCCTCCACTTT

V: TRBV7-9
J: TRBJ2-7
D: -
size: many
CDR3: CASSPEAGNIVYEQYF
DNA: TGTGCCAGCAGCCCCGAGGCAGGGAATATTGTCTACGAGCAGTACTTC

V: TRBV6-6
J: TRBJ1-1
D: TRBD1
size: many
CDR3: CASRYTGDSNTEAFF
DNA: TGTGCCAGCAGGTATACAGGGGACTCTAACACTGAAGCTTTCTTT

V: TRBV9
J: TRBJ1-1
D: TRBD1
size: many
CDR3: CASSEWERGPGTEAFF
DNA: TGTGCCAGCAGCGAATGGGAAAGGGGGCCGGGGACTGAAGCTTTCTTT

V: TRBV12-3/TRBV12-4
J: TRBJ2-3
D: TRBD1
size: few
CDR3: CASSPFGQGDTQYF
DNA: TGTGCCAGCAGTCCCTTTGGACAGGGGGATACGCAGTATTTT

V: TRBV7-9
J: TRBJ1-2
D: -
size: -
CDR3: CASGMYRDGYYGYTF
DNA: TGTGCCAGCGGAATGTACCGGGACGGCTACTATGGCTACACCTTC

V: TRBV7-6
J: TRBJ1-5
D: -
size: -
CDR3: CASSLSGLGNQPQHF
DNA: TGTGCCAGCAGCTTATCAGGGTTGGGAAATCAGCCCCAGCATTTT

V: TRBV29-1
J: TRBJ2-5
D: -
size: -
CDR3: CSARRRETQYF
DNA: TGCAGCGCGCGAAGGCGGGAGACCCAGTACTTC

V: TRBV12-3/TRBV12-4
J: TRBJ2-3
D: -
size: many
CDR3: CASRTFTDTQYF
DNA: TGTGCCAGCAGGACCTTCACAGATACGCAGTATTTT

V: TRBV4-2
J: TRBJ2-5
D: TRBD2
size: many
CDR3: CASSQASGGRGETQYF
DNA: TGTGCCAGCAGCCAGGCTAGCGGGGGGCGGGGAGAGACCCAGTACTTC

V: TRBV5-1
J: TRBJ2-5
D: -
size: many
CDR3: CASSLREKETQYF
DNA: TGCGCCAGCAGCTTGCGGGAAAAAGAGACCCAGTACTTC

V: TRBV12-3/TRBV12-4
J: TRBJ1-4
D: TRBD1
size: few
CDR3: CASSPQGTEKLFF
DNA: TGTGCCAGCAGTCCACAGGGGACTGAAAAACTGTTTTTT

V: TRBV30
J: TRBJ1-2
D: -
size: -
CDR3: CAWSRQARRAAGYTF
DNA: TGTGCCTGGAGTAGACAGGCCAGAAGGGCTGCAGGCTACACCTTC

V: TRBV12-3/TRBV12-4
J: TRBJ2-1
D: -
size: -
CDR3: CASILGGRGEQFF
DNA: -

V: TRBV5-1
J: TRBJ1-6
D: -
size: many
CDR3: CASSPWRWTGNSPLHF
DNA: TGCGCCAGCAGCCCCTGGAGGTGGACGGGGAATTCACCCCTCCACTTT

V: TRBV6-5
J: TRBJ2-1
D: -
size: -
CDR3: CASSSWRLGLSNEQFF
DNA: TGTGCCAGCAGCAGCTGGCGCCTGGGCCTCTCCAATGAGCAGTTCTTC

V: TRBV2
J: TRBJ1-1
D: -
size: few
CDR3: CASTPAPNTEAFF
DNA: TGTGCCAGCACCCCGGCCCCTAACACTGAAGCTTTCTTT

V: TRBV4-1
J: TRBJ1-3
D: TRBD1
size: few
CDR3: CASSPVPGQALNTIYF
DNA: TGCGCCAGCAGCCCCGTACCGGGACAGGCGCTTAACACCATATATTTT

V: TRBV7-2
J: TRBJ1-1
D: TRBD1
size: many
CDR3: CASSHRGDYNTEAFF
DNA: TGTGCCAGCAGCCACAGGGGGGATTACAACACTGAAGCTTTCTTT

V: TRBV5-1
J: TRBJ2-5
D: TRBD2
size: many
CDR3: CASSLAGAWETQYF
DNA: TGCGCCAGCAGCCTAGCGGGGGCGTGGGAGACCCAGTACTTC

V: TRBV27
J: TRBJ2-7
D: -
size: many
CDR3: CASSSGLTYEQYF
DNA: TGTGCCAGCAGTTCGGGTCTGACCTACGAGCAGTACTTC

V: TRBV29-1
J: TRBJ2-7
D: TRBD1
size: -
CDR3: CSVVGTGWHEQYF
DNA: TGCAGCGTTGTAGGGACAGGCTGGCACGAGCAGTACTTC

V: TRBV30
J: TRBJ2-7
D: -
size: -
CDR3: CAWTGQYEQYF
DNA: TGTGCCTGGACTGGACAGTACGAGCAGTACTTC

V: TRBV5-1
J: TRBJ2-1
D: -
size: many
CDR3: CASNLGNYNEQFF
DNA: TGCGCCAGCAACTTGGGTAATTACAATGAGCAGTTCTTC

V: TRBV6-5
J: TRBJ1-3
D: TRBD1
size: -
CDR3: CASSYRRQGPSGNTIYF
DNA: TGTGCCAGCAGTTATCGACGACAGGGACCCTCTGGAAACACCATATATTTT

V: TRBV7-2
J: TRBJ2-5
D: -
size: many
CDR3: CASSLVQGQETQYF
DNA: TGTGCCAGCAGCTTAGTTCAGGGCCAAGAGACCCAGTACTTC